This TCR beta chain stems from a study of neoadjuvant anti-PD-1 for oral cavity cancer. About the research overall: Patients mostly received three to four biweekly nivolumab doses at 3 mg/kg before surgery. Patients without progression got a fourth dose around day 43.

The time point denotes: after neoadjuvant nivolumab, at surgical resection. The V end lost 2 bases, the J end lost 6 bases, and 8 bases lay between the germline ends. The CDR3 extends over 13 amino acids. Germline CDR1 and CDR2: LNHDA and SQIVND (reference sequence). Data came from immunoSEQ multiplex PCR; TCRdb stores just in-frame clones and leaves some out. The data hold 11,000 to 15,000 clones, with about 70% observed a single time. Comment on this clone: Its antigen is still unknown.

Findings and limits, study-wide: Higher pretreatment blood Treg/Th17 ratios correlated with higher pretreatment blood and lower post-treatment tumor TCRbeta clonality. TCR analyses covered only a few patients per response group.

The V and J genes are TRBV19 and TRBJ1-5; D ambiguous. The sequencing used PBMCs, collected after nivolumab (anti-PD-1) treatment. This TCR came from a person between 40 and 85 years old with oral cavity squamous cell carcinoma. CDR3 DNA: TGTGCCAGTAGTATATTCGAGTTTCAGCCCCAGCATTTT. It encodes CASSIFEFQPQHF.